The 6 T cell receptor beta chains below all came from one sample that was sequenced in a study of shared clonotypes between healthy human individuals. Selected positively for CCR7 and CD45RO-negative, naive CD8 cells excluded terminally differentiated effector memory CD45RA+ cells. Data came from immunoSEQ multiplex PCR; TCRdb stores just in-frame clones and leaves some out. Of 2 million or so clones listed, about 94% were seen once; the top ten hold about 1.1%. Sequencing was carried out using naive CD8+ T cells sorted from blood. Receptors originate from a man between 18 and 35 years old in good health.

This sequence joins TRBV29-1 and TRBJ2-1; 8 bases are shared with TRBD1. The CDR3 has 11 amino acids. CDR1 is SQVTM and CDR2 is ANQGSEA in the germline V gene. V trimming: 5 bases; J trimming: 9 bases; junction bases outside the gene matches: 3. CDR3: CSVQGAGEQFF. DNA for the CDR3: TGCAGCGTTCAGGGGGCCGGTGAGCAGTTCTTC.

This clone has only one observation. The genes are TRBV2 and TRBJ2-7; unclear D gene. Germline V gene data show CDR1 as SNHLY and CDR2 as FYNNEI. Trimming shortened V by 5 bases and J by 7 bases, and 15 bases separated the two germline ends. CDR3 size: 13 residues. The CDR3 is CASSTGPMGEQYF. DNA of the CDR3: TGTGCCAGCAGTACCGGGCCCATGGGGGAGCAGTACTTC.

The chain is built from TRBV5-1 and TRBJ1-2, with 7 bases lining up with TRBD1. The CDR3 is made up of 13 amino acids. CDR1 and CDR2 (germline): SGHRS, YFSETQ. Trimming at V came to 3 bases and at J to 3 bases, leaving 2 bases not matched to a gene. DNA of the CDR3: TGCGCCAGCAGCTGGGGACAGCACTATGGCTACACCTTC. Its translation is CASSWGQHYGYTF.

This clone was seen once. This chain uses TRBV7-6 with TRBJ1-1; TRBD1 might be the D (5 bases). The CDR3 runs 14 residues. V lost 4 bases and J lost 4, with 13 bases in between. Per the germline V gene, CDR1 is SGHVS and CDR2 is FNYEAQ. CDR3 in amino acids: CASSSGGEGTEAFF. CDR3 sequence (DNA): TGTGCCAGCAGCTCAGGAGGGGAGGGCACTGAAGCTTTCTTT.

Only a few counts were recorded for this clone. The V call is TRBV6-5, the J call TRBJ1-1; perhaps TRBD1 as D (6 bases). CDR1 and CDR2 from the germline V gene are MNHEY and SVGAGI. Trimming took off 6 bases at V and 4 bases at J, with 9 bases between the two ends. The CDR3 is made up of 12 amino acids. CDR3 coding DNA: TGTGCCAGCAGCGAGGGGGGCACTGAAGCTTTCTTT. Translating gives CASSEGGTEAFF.

The gene calls are TRBV7-9 and TRBJ2-5; 11 bases are shared with TRBD2. The CDR3 contains 15 residues. Germline V gene data show CDR1 as SEHNR and CDR2 as FQNEAQ (reference sequence). With V trimmed by 4 bases and J by 3 bases, 4 bases remained unmatched. The CDR3 spells CASSWGGLAEETQYF. CDR3 in DNA: TGTGCCAGCAGCTGGGGGGGACTAGCGGAAGAGACCCAGTACTTC.